What follows are 10 T cell receptor beta chains derived from one specimen sequenced in a study of blood T cell repertoires in COVID-19. Clones were sequenced by immunoSEQ multiplex PCR, and TCRdb holds only the in-frame ones, with some missing. The sample has about 55,000 clones, roughly 87% seen once; the top ten hold 3.5% to 4%. The sample taken for sequencing was peripheral blood. Receptors were obtained from a man in his forties or fifties with COVID-19, enrolled during active disease.

The gene calls are TRBV19 and TRBJ1-6; D not certain. The germline CDR1 and CDR2 sequences are LNHDA and SQIVND (reference sequence). V lost 3 bases, J lost 6 bases, and 9 bases lay in between. This CDR3 comprises 14 residues. Here the CDR3 reads CASSIGQANSPLHF. DNA for the CDR3: TGTGCCAGTAGTATTGGCCAGGCTAATTCACCCCTCCACTTT.

The V call is TRBV10-1, the J call TRBJ2-5; the D gene is possibly TRBD2 (6 bases). V lost 8 bases and J 5 bases, leaving 18 bases between the germline ends. Per the germline V gene, CDR1 is WNHNN and CDR2 is SYGVQD (reference sequence). The CDR3 runs 14 residues. CDR3 protein: CASAGGTLGETQYF. The CDR3 DNA reads TGCGCCAGCGCTGGGGGGACGCTGGGGGAGACCCAGTACTTC.

The V call is TRBV18, the J call TRBJ2-1; possibly TRBD1 for D (5 bases). Germline V gene data show CDR1 as KGHSH and CDR2 as LQKENI. V shed 8 bases and J shed 7 bases, with 9 bases lying between them. This CDR3 is 11 amino acids long. The CDR3 DNA reads as TGTGCCAGCCAAGGGGCAAATGAGCAGTTCTTC. It yields the protein CASQGANEQFF.

The chain joins TRBV11-2 to TRBJ2-5; 8 nucleotides agree with TRBD2. The CDR3 is 15 residues long. Per the germline V gene, CDR1 is SGHAT and CDR2 is FQNNGV. V was pared by 7 bases and J by 2 bases, with 9 bases of the junction left unmatched. The CDR3, as DNA: TGTGCCAGCACCCCTCTTAGCGGGATGCAAGAGACCCAGTACTTC. The encoded protein is CASTPLSGMQETQYF. Looking up the rest from reference TRBV11-2 and TRBJ2-5 gives the full variable domain: EAGVAQSPRYKIIEKRQSVAFWCNPISGHATLYWYQQILGQGPKLLIQFQNNGVVDDSQLPKDRFSAERLKGVDSTLKIQPAKLEDSAVYLCASTPLSGMQETQYFGPGTRLLVL.

The chain uses TRBV2 and TRBJ2-3, with a possible D match to TRBD2 (5 bases). The ends were cut back, 3 bases at V and 6 bases at J, with 7 bases in the middle. This CDR3 has 12 residues. Germline CDR1 SNHLY, CDR2 FYNNEI. CDR3 nucleotides: TGTGCCAGCAGTGAGAGGAGGGATACGCAGTATTTT. Translating gives CASSERRDTQYF.

V is TRBV5-1 and J is TRBJ1-1; 9 nucleotides agree with TRBD1. Germline trimming cut 3 bases from V and 1 base from J; bases unmatched to any gene: 4. This CDR3 contains 15 residues. Germline CDR1 and CDR2: SGHRS and YFSETQ. The CDR3 DNA sequence: TGCGCCAGCAGCTACAGGGGGCGGGAGAACACTGAAGCTTTCTTT. Protein: CASSYRGRENTEAFF.

The chain employs TRBV5-1 and TRBJ2-7, with 11 bases that match TRBD1. V shed 3 bases, J shed 6 bases, and the junction held 5 bases outside the gene matches. The CDR3 has 14 residues. Germline CDR1 and CDR2: SGHRS and YFSETQ. In DNA, the CDR3 is TGCGCCAGCAGCTGGGGACAGGGGGATCCCGAGCAGTACTTC. It encodes CASSWGQGDPEQYF.

The chain is built from TRBV12-3 or TRBV12-4 and TRBJ2-2, with D hard to call. The CDR3 runs 13 residues. Between the trimmed V and J ends, which lost 8 bases and 6 bases, there was a span of 13 bases. CDR3 bases: TGTGCCAGCTCCTCTTTCACTTCCGGGGAGCTGTTTTTT. Amino acid sequence: CASSSFTSGELFF.

The chain carries TRBV30 and TRBJ1-6, with TRBD1 identical over 7 bases. Per the germline V gene, CDR1 is GTSNPN and CDR2 is SVGIG (reference sequence). The CDR3 has 16 amino acids. V shed 0 bases, J shed 9 bases, and the junction held 11 bases outside the gene matches. The CDR3 loop is CAWSVKQGPIGSPLHF. For the CDR3, the DNA is TGTGCCTGGAGTGTTAAACAGGGGCCCATCGGTTCACCCCTCCACTTT.

J is TRBJ1-3 and V is TRBV5-6; D unresolved. CDR3 size: 14 residues. The V gene's germline CDR1 is SGHDT and CDR2 YYEEEE. V shed 3 bases and J shed 1 base, with 8 bases lying between them. CDR3 region: CASSSTRSGNTIYF. CDR3 DNA: TGTGCCAGCAGCTCCACCCGGTCTGGAAACACCATATATTTT.